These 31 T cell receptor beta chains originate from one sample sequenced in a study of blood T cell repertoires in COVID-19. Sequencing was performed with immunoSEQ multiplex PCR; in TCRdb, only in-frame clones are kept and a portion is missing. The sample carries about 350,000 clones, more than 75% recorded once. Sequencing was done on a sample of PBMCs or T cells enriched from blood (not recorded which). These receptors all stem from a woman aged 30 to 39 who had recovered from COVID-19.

The chain's CDR3 is CASSWTGLDGYTF. The CDR3 nucleotides are TGTGCCAGCAGCTGGACAGGATTGGACGGCTACACCTTC. The V call is TRBV6-5, the J call TRBJ1-2; 7 bases line up with TRBD1. V lost 6 bases and J lost 8; bases outside the gene matches: 9. CDR3 length: 13 amino acids. Germline CDR1 and CDR2: MNHEY and SVGAGI.

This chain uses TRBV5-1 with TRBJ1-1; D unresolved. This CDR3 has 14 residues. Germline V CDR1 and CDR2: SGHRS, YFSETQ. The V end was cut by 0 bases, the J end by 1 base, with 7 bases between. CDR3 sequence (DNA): TGCGCCAGCAGCTTGGGTGCAGGGAACACTGAAGCTTTCTTT. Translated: CASSLGAGNTEAFF.

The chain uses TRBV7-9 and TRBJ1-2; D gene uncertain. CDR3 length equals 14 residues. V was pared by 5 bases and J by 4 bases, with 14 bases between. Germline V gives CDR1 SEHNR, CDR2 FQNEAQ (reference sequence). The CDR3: CASSRGLGGYGYTF. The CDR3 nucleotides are TGTGCCAGCAGCCGAGGGCTGGGTGGCTATGGCTACACCTTC.

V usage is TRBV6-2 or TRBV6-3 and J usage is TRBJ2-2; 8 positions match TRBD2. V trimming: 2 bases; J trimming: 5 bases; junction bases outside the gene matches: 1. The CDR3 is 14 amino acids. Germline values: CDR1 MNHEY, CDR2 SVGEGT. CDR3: CASSYGGGTGELFF. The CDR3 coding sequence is TGTGCCAGCAGTTACGGCGGGGGGACCGGGGAGCTGTTTTTT.

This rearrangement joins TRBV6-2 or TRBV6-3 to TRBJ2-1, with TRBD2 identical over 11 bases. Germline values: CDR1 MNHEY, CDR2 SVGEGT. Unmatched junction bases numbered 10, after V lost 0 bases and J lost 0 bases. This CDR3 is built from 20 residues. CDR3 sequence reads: CASSYSTSGGGRSSYNEQFF. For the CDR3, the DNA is TGTGCCAGCAGTTACTCCACTAGCGGGGGAGGCAGAAGCTCCTACAATGAGCAGTTCTTC.

CDR3 sequence (DNA): TGTGCCAGCAGTTTCACAGGACAGAACTATGGCTACACCTTC. The encoded protein is CASSFTGQNYGYTF. The J gene is TRBJ1-2, the V gene TRBV27; tentatively, D is TRBD1 (6 bases). This CDR3 is built from 14 residues. Per germline, CDR1 MNHEY and CDR2 SMNVEV (reference sequence). V was pared by 3 bases and J by 2 bases, with 10 bases between.

The CDR3 coding sequence is TGCGCCAGCAGCCACCGGGACAGCTTCAACACCGGGGAGCTGTTTTTT. Its protein is CASSHRDSFNTGELFF. This chain links TRBV5-1 with TRBJ2-2; 7 bases are shared with TRBD1. Trimming took 4 bases from V and 2 from J; bases not matched to a gene: 8. There are 16 residues in the CDR3. Germline V gene lookup returns CDR1 SGHRS and CDR2 YFSETQ.

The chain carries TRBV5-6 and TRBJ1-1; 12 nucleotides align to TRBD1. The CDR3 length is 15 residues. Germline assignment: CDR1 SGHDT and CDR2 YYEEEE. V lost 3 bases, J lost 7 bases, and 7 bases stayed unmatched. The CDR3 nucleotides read TGTGCCAGCAGCTGGGGACAGGGGGCGATTAGTGAAGCTTTCTTT. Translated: CASSWGQGAISEAFF.

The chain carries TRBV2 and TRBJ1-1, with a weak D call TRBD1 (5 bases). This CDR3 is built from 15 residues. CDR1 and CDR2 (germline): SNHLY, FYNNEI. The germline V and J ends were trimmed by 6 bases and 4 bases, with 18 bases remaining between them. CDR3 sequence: CASREGPVRGTEAFF. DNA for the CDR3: TGTGCCAGCAGGGAGGGACCGGTGCGGGGCACTGAAGCTTTCTTT.

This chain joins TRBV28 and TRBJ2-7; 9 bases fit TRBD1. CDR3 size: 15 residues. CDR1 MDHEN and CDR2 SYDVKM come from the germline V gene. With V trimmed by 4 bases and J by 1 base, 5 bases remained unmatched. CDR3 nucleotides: TGTGCCAGCAGTTCGCCGGGACAGGGTTCCTACGAGCAGTACTTC. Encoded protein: CASSSPGQGSYEQYF.

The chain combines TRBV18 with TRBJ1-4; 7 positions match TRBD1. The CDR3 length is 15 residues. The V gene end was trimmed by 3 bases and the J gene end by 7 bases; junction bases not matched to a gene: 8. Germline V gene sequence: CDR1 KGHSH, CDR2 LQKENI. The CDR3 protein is CASSPLDRVGEKLFF. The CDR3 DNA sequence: TGTGCCAGCTCACCTCTTGACAGGGTTGGTGAAAAACTGTTTTTT.

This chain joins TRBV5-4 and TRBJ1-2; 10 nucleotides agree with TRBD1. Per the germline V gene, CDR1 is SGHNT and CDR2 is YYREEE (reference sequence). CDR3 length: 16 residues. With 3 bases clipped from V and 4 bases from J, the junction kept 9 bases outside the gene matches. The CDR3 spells CASSSRDRGLGYGYTF. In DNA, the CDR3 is TGTGCCAGCAGCTCCCGAGACAGGGGGCTGGGCTATGGCTACACCTTC.

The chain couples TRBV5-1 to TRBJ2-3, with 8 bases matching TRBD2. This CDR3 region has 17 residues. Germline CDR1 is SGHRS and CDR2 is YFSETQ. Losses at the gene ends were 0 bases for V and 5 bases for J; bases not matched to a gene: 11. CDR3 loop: CASSLAESGGVIDTQYF. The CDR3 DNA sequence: TGCGCCAGCAGCTTGGCCGAAAGCGGGGGAGTCATAGATACGCAGTATTTT. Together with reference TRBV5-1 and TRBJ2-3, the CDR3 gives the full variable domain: KAGVTQTPRYLIKTRGQQVTLSCSPISGHRSVSWYQQTPGQGLQFLFEYFSETQRNKGNFPGRFSGRQFSNSRSEMNVSTLELGDSALYLCASSLAESGGVIDTQYFGPGTRLTVL.

In nucleotides, the CDR3 is TGTGCCAGCATGGGCCAGAATAATTCACCCCTCCACTTT. Protein: CASMGQNNSPLHF. The chain has TRBV28 and TRBJ1-6, with D unresolved. Germline-derived CDR1 and CDR2 are MDHEN and SYDVKM. The CDR3 contains 13 residues. V was trimmed by 7 bases and J by 5 bases, leaving 9 bases between them.

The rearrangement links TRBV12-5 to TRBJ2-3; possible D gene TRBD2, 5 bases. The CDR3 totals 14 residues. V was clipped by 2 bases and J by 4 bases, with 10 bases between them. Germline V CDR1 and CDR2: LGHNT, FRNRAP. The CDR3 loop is CASGLLPGADTQYF. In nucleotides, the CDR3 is TGTGCTAGTGGTTTGCTCCCCGGGGCAGATACGCAGTATTTT.

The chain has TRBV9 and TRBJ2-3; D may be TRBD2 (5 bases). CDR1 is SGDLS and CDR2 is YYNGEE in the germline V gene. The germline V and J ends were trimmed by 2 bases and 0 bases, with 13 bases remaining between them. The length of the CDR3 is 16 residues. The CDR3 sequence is CASSVLATFSTDTQYF. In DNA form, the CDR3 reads TGTGCCAGCAGCGTTCTAGCCACCTTTAGCACAGATACGCAGTATTTT.

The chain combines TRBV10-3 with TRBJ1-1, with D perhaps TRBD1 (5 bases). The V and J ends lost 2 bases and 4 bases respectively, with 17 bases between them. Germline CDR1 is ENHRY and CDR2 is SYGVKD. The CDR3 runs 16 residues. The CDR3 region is CAISERADSGGTEAFF. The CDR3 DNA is TGTGCCATCAGTGAGCGGGCTGACAGCGGGGGCACTGAAGCTTTCTTT.

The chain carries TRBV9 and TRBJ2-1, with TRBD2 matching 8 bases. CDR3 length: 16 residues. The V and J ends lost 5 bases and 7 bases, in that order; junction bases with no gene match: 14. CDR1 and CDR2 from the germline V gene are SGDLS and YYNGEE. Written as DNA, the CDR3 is TGTGCCAGCAGTTCAGACCGGACTAGCTCGGGGAATGAGCAGTTCTTC. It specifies CASSSDRTSSGNEQFF.

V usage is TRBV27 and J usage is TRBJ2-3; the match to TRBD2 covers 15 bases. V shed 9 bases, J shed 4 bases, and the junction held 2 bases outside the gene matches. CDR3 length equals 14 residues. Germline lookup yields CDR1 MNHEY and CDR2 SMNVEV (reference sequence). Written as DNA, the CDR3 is TGTGCCAGTGGACTAGCGGGGGGGGCAGATACGCAGTATTTT. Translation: CASGLAGGADTQYF.

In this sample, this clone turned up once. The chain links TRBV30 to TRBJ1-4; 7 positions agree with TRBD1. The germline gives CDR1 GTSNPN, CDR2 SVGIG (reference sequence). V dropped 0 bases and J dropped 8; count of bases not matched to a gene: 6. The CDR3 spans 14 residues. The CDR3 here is CAWSVKGAREKLFF. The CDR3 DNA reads TGTGCCTGGAGTGTAAAGGGGGCGAGGGAAAAACTGTTTTTT. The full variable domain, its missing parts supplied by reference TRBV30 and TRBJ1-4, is SQTIHQWPATLVQPVGSPLSLECTVEGTSNPNLYWYRQAAGRGLQLLFYSVGIGQISSEVPQNLSASRPQDRQFILSSKKLLLSDSGFYLCAWSVKGAREKLFFGSGTQLSVL.

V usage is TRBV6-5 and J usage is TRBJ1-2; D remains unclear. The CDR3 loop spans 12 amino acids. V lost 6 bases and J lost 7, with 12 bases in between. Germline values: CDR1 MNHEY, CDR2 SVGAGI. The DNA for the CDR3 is TGTGCCAGCAGCCGGCTCAGCGGTGGCTACACCTTC. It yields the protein CASSRLSGGYTF.

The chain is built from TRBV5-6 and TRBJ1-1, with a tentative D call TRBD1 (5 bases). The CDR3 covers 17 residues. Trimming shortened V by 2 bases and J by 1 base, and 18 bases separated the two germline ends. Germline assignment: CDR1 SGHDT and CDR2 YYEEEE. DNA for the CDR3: TGTGCCAGCAGCTTTCAACATATAGGGGTCGGGAACACTGAAGCTTTCTTT. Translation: CASSFQHIGVGNTEAFF.

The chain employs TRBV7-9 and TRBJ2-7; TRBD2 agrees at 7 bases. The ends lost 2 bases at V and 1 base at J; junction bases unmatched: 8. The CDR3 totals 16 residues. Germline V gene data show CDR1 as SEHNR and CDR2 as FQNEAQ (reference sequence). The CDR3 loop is CASSLSRDYTSYEQYF. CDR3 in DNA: TGTGCCAGCAGCTTATCCCGGGACTACACATCCTACGAGCAGTACTTC.

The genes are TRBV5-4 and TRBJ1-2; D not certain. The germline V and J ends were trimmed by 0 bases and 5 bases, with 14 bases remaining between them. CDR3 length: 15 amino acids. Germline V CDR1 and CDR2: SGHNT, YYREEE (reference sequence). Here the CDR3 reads CASSLGPGLEYGYTF. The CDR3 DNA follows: TGTGCCAGCAGCTTGGGGCCGGGGTTAGAATATGGCTACACCTTC.

The CDR3 bases are TGTGCCAGCAGCTTGGACCAGGGGGCCTCACCCCTCCACTTT. Amino acids: CASSLDQGASPLHF. This sequence joins TRBV5-4 and TRBJ1-6; 8 bases align to TRBD1. CDR3 length: 14 residues. Looked up from germline, CDR1 is SGHNT and CDR2 is YYREEE (reference sequence). Trimming at V came to 0 bases and at J to 10 bases, leaving 3 bases not matched to a gene.

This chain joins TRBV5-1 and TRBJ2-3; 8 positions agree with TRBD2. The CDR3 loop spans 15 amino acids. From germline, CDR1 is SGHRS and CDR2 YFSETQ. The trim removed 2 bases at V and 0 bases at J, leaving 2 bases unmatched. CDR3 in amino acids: CASSLAGASTDTQYF. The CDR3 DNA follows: TGCGCCAGCAGCTTAGCGGGGGCTAGCACAGATACGCAGTATTTT.

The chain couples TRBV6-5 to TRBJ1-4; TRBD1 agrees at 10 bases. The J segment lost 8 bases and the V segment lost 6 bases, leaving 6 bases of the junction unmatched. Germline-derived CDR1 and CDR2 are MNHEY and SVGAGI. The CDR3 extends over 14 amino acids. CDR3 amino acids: CASSPGTGVEKLFF. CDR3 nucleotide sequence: TGTGCCAGCAGCCCCGGGACAGGGGTCGAAAAACTGTTTTTT.

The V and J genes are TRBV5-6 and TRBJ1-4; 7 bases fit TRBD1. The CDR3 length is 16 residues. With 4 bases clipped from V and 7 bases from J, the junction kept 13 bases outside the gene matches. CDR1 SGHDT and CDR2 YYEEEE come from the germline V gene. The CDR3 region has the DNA TGTGCCAGCAGCAAGCCGGTACAGGGGAGCGGTGAAAAACTGTTTTTT. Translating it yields CASSKPVQGSGEKLFF.

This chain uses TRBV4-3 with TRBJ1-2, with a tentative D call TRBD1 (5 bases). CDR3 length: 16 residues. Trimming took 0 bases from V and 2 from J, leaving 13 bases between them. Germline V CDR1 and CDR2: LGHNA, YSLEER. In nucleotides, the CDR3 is TGCGCCAGCAGCCAAGATGGGGGGGGACCCAACTATGGCTACACCTTC. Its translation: CASSQDGGGPNYGYTF.

The CDR3: CASSRGEGSPLHF. CDR3 sequence (DNA): TGTGCCAGCAGCCGTGGGGAGGGTTCACCCCTCCACTTT. This chain joins TRBV9 and TRBJ1-6; D is unclear. V lost 4 bases and J 9 bases, leaving 11 bases between the germline ends. Per germline, CDR1 SGDLS and CDR2 YYNGEE. The CDR3 contains 13 residues.

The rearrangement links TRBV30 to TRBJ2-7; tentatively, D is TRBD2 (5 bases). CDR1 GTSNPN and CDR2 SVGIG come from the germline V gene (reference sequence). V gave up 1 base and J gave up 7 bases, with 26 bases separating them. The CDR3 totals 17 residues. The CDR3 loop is CAWSERGRPGSRGEQYF. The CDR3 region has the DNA TGTGCCTGGAGTGAGCGAGGGCGGCCGGGGAGCCGAGGGGAGCAGTACTTC.